There are a few counts of the clone carrying this T cell receptor beta chain. Its ends do not fully match the called genes, so a read error is possible. CDR3 length: 17 amino acids. Germline CDR1 SSHAT, CDR2 FNYEAQ (reference sequence). The data stem from a study of human T cells and chemical hapten exposure. Time point reported: pre-sensitization, week 0. Treatment reported: therapeutic diphenylcyclopropenone sensitization with weekly scalp DPC. TCRdb used MiXCR to reprocess the RACE reads, holding one entry per CDR3 protein. The data contain more than 80,000 distinct CDR3 sequences, 10% to 14% of them seen just once; the ten biggest clones take up approximately 3.3%.

The V and J genes are TRBV7-7 and TRBJ2-2; 12 bases are shared with TRBD2. The receptor's source is a woman in her sixties or seventies with alopecia areata. Some clones in this sample may be carry-over from other donors' samples. Source: whole blood, taken in connection with sensitization to the hapten diphenylcyclopropenone (DPC). CDR3 amino acids: CASSPQGLAGRTGELFF. The CDR3 DNA is TGTGCTAGCAGCCCACAGGGACTAGCGGGCCGAACCGGGGAGCTGTTTTTT.